The 18 T cell receptor beta chains presented below share a single source sample, sequenced in a study of cytomegalovirus exposure and HLA in healthy donors. Libraries were prepared by immunoSEQ multiplex PCR; TCRdb keeps only in-frame clonotypes and omits some of them. The data hold approximately 140,000 clones, with about 83% observed a single time. The sequenced sample consisted of PBMCs. The receptor set was obtained from a young woman in good health and CMV-seronegative.

The gene calls are TRBV5-6 and TRBJ1-2, with D unresolved. This CDR3 has 15 residues. V lost 0 bases to trimming and J lost 3 bases, with 12 bases between them. Germline assignment: CDR1 SGHDT and CDR2 YYEEEE. Written as DNA, the CDR3 is TGTGCCAGCAGCTTGGTCGTATCGGGATACTATGGCTACACCTTC. Its translation: CASSLVVSGYYGYTF.

The V call is TRBV11-2, the J call TRBJ2-7, with 7 bases aligning to TRBD1. The germline V gene has CDR1 SGHAT and CDR2 FQNNGV. This CDR3 has 14 amino acids. The J segment lost 3 bases and the V segment lost 3 bases, leaving 5 bases of the junction unmatched. In DNA form, the CDR3 reads TGTGCCAGCAGCTTGGCCGCAGGGGGCTACGAGCAGTACTTC. Translation: CASSLAAGGYEQYF.

This sequence joins TRBV4-1 and TRBJ2-1; D gene ambiguous. Germline CDR1 reads MGHRA; CDR2 reads YSYEKL. V was clipped by 5 bases and J by 6 bases, with 5 bases between them. The CDR3 runs 11 residues. CDR3 protein: CASSTTNEQFF. The DNA for the CDR3 is TGCGCCAGCAGCACTACCAATGAGCAGTTCTTC.

This clone appeared a few times. The J gene is TRBJ2-3, the V gene TRBV7-8; unclear D gene. This CDR3 contains 14 residues. Trimming removed 5 bases from V and 3 bases from J, with 12 bases in between. Germline V CDR1 and CDR2: SGHVS, FQNEAQ. Here the CDR3 reads CASSVRLPTDTQYF. The CDR3 region has the DNA TGTGCCAGCAGCGTCCGACTCCCTACAGATACGCAGTATTTT.

The V gene is TRBV5-1, the J gene TRBJ2-3; tentative D call: TRBD2 (5 bases). The CDR3 spans 15 residues. The V and J ends lost 0 bases and 4 bases respectively, with 12 bases between them. Germline loops: CDR1 SGHRS, CDR2 YFSETQ. This CDR3 reads CASSLGRAEADTQYF. In nucleotides, the CDR3 is TGCGCCAGCAGCTTGGGGCGGGCGGAGGCAGATACGCAGTATTTT.

This clone was counted a single time. The chain couples TRBV12-5 to TRBJ1-2; 11 positions match TRBD1. The ends lost 5 bases at V and 3 bases at J; junction bases unmatched: 11. The length of the CDR3 is 17 residues. Germline CDR1 LGHNT, CDR2 FRNRAP. The CDR3, as DNA: TGTGCTAGTGGTCTTTCCGGACAGGGGGCGCGTTACTATGGCTACACCTTC. Its protein is CASGLSGQGARYYGYTF.

The chain has TRBV15 and TRBJ2-6; D unresolved. Germline CDR1 LNHNV, CDR2 YYDKDF (reference sequence). The CDR3 is 16 amino acids. Deletions cut 7 bases from V and 2 bases from J, with 15 bases between. CDR3 region: CATTDGGFPGANVLTF. CDR3 DNA: TGTGCCACCACCGACGGCGGTTTTCCTGGGGCCAACGTCCTGACTTTC.

This rearrangement joins TRBV27 to TRBJ2-1; a possible D gene is TRBD2 (6 bases). The V end lost 5 bases, the J end lost 0 bases, and 17 bases lay between the germline ends. The CDR3 totals 17 residues. Germline-derived CDR1 and CDR2 are MNHEY and SMNVEV (reference sequence). CDR3 sequence reads: CASSPGVGRSSYNEQFF. DNA of the CDR3: TGTGCCAGCAGTCCGGGGGTGGGCCGAAGCTCCTACAATGAGCAGTTCTTC.

This clone was detected only once. The chain recombines TRBV7-9 with TRBJ1-3, with no clear D. CDR3 length equals 14 residues. V was cut by 0 bases and J by 0 bases, with 3 bases left in between. In germline, CDR1 is SEHNR, CDR2 FQNEAQ (reference sequence). CDR3 nucleotide sequence: TGTGCCAGCAGCTTAGCCGGCTCTGGAAACACCATATATTTT. It specifies CASSLAGSGNTIYF.

The rearrangement links TRBV27 to TRBJ2-7, with D possibly matching TRBD2 (5 bases). The germline V gene encodes CDR1 MNHEY and CDR2 SMNVEV (reference sequence). CDR3 length: 13 amino acids. V lost 1 base to trimming and J lost 9 bases, with 13 bases between them. The CDR3 loop is CASSLFPRTAQYF. CDR3 nucleotides: TGTGCCAGCAGTTTATTTCCCCGGACTGCGCAGTACTTC.

The rearrangement links TRBV7-2 to TRBJ2-5; D ambiguous. This CDR3 comprises 14 residues. The germline V gene encodes CDR1 SGHTA and CDR2 FQGNSA. The germline V and J ends were trimmed by 1 base and 2 bases, with 8 bases remaining between them. The CDR3 sequence: CASSLEYIQETQYF. In nucleotides, the CDR3 is TGTGCCAGCAGCTTAGAGTACATACAAGAGACCCAGTACTTC.

The rearrangement joins TRBV9 to TRBJ1-2, with D unclear. Germline loops: CDR1 SGDLS, CDR2 YYNGEE. V was trimmed by 2 bases and J by 8 bases, leaving 13 bases between them. The CDR3 is 13 residues long. The CDR3 nucleotides read TGTGCCAGCAGCGTGTCGGAGGGTCGGGGCTACACCTTC. The encoded protein is CASSVSEGRGYTF. Full variable domain (missing parts from reference TRBV9 and TRBJ1-2): DSGVTQTPKHLITATGQRVTLRCSPRSGDLSVYWYQQSLDQGLQFLIQYYNGEERAKGNILERFSAQQFPDLHSELNLSSLELGDSALYFCASSVSEGRGYTFGSGTRLTVV.

The J gene is TRBJ2-5, the V gene TRBV21-1; the table's TRBD1 call for D was not verified on the DNA. TRBV21-1 is recorded as a pseudogene. The CDR3 contains 16 residues. The chain's CDR3 is CASSRTEDKNQETQYF. The CDR3 DNA follows: TGTGCCAGCAGCAGAACCGAGGACAAAAACCAAGAGACCCAGTACTTC.

As to this clone: The sample holds other DNA sequences that translate to the same CDR3. V is TRBV7-2 and J is TRBJ1-2, with D perhaps matching TRBD1 (5 bases). V was clipped by 4 bases and J by 3 bases, with 9 bases between them. Germline V lookup: CDR1 SGHTA, CDR2 FQGNSA. The CDR3 runs to 13 residues. The CDR3 sequence is CASSSDRDYGYTF. CDR3 bases: TGTGCCAGCAGCTCCGACAGAGACTATGGCTACACCTTC.

CDR3 loop: CASSEAQGGQPQHF. CDR3 DNA sequence: TGTGCCAGCAGTGAGGCCCAGGGAGGTCAGCCCCAGCATTTT. The gene calls are TRBV6-1 and TRBJ1-5, with a possible D match to TRBD1 (5 bases). Trimming cost V 3 bases and J 6 bases, with 12 bases left between them. The CDR3 runs to 14 residues. Germline V gene lookup returns CDR1 MNHNS and CDR2 SASEGT.

This chain joins TRBV7-8 and TRBJ2-5; 12 positions match TRBD1. The trim removed 5 bases at V and 4 bases at J, leaving 11 bases unmatched. CDR3 length: 17 residues. Per the germline V gene, CDR1 is SGHVS and CDR2 is FQNEAQ. The CDR3 sequence: CASSEGAGTGGIETQYF. The CDR3 coding sequence is TGTGCCAGCAGCGAAGGTGCCGGGACAGGGGGCATAGAGACCCAGTACTTC.

The genes are TRBV11-2 and TRBJ2-3; possibly TRBD2 for D (6 bases). This CDR3 has 16 residues. The V gene's germline CDR1 is SGHAT and CDR2 FQNNGV. The V and J ends lost 3 bases and 6 bases respectively, with 19 bases between them. The CDR3 protein is CASSLGTGVAFDTQYF. CDR3 bases: TGTGCCAGCAGCTTGGGAACGGGGGTTGCCTTCGATACGCAGTATTTT.

The V and J genes are TRBV5-1 and TRBJ2-3, with 8 bases identical to TRBD2. The V gene's germline CDR1 is SGHRS and CDR2 YFSETQ. V was clipped by 5 bases and J by 4 bases; unmatched bases: 9. The length of the CDR3 is 15 residues. As DNA, the CDR3 is TGCGCCAGCAGATTAACTTTAGCGGGACCAGATACGCAGTATTTT. Encoded protein: CASRLTLAGPDTQYF.